These 5 T cell receptor beta chains were all obtained from the same sample, sequenced in a study of blood T cell repertoires in COVID-19. Profiled with immunoSEQ multiplex PCR; TCRdb holds only in-frame clones, not every one. Among 70,000 to 100,000 clones, roughly 86% were seen once, and the ten largest hold 6% to 7.5%. The sequencing sample was made of peripheral blood. The source of these receptors is a man aged 50 or older with active or convalescent COVID-19.

In this sample, this clone turned up a few times. The chain carries TRBV4-3 and TRBJ2-1; weak D call: TRBD1 (5 bases). The CDR3 consists of 13 residues. Trimming removed 5 bases from V and 10 bases from J, with 15 bases in between. Germline loops: CDR1 LGHNA, CDR2 YSLEER. The CDR3 reads CASSAQALGEQFF. The CDR3 nucleotides are TGCGCCAGCAGCGCACAGGCCCTCGGGGAGCAGTTCTTC.

The gene calls are TRBV7-2 and TRBJ2-3, with 11 bases aligning to TRBD2. Germline CDR1 reads SGHTA; CDR2 reads FQGNSA. This CDR3 contains 16 residues. The V gene end was trimmed by 5 bases and the J gene end by 5 bases; junction bases not matched to a gene: 9. CDR3 amino acids: CASSTRSSGGRDTQYF. CDR3 in DNA: TGTGCCAGCAGCACTCGTTCTAGCGGGGGGAGAGATACGCAGTATTTT.

J is TRBJ2-5 and V is TRBV5-6; D unresolved. Germline loops: CDR1 SGHDT, CDR2 YYEEEE. Trimming shortened V by 0 bases and J by 1 base, and 7 bases separated the two germline ends. The CDR3 has 14 residues. CDR3 in amino acids: CASSLASGQETQYF. The DNA for the CDR3 is TGTGCCAGCAGCTTGGCGTCGGGCCAAGAGACCCAGTACTTC.

The chain recombines TRBV3-1 (or the pseudogene TRBV3-2) with TRBJ1-1; D gene ambiguous. CDR1 LGHDT and CDR2 YNNKEL come from the germline V gene (reference sequence). This CDR3 contains 12 residues. V was clipped by 1 base and J by 5 bases, with 5 bases between them. The CDR3 sequence is CASSQGGTEAFF. CDR3 coding DNA: TGTGCCAGCAGCCAAGGAGGGACTGAAGCTTTCTTT.

This chain connects TRBV18 to TRBJ1-5; a possible D gene is TRBD1 (5 bases). The germline V gene encodes CDR1 KGHSH and CDR2 LQKENI. V was trimmed by 2 bases and J by 11 bases, leaving 25 bases between them. The CDR3 has 17 residues. DNA of the CDR3: TGTGCCAGCTCACCAAAGCAACAGGACCTGTTCAGGGAGGCCCAGCATTTT. It translates to CASSPKQQDLFREAQHF.